The 13 T cell receptor beta chains listed next were all sequenced from one sample in a study of blood T cells in healthy people across ages. Primed by a sample-barcoded 5' primer and a J-beta primer mix, a second PCR proceeded for 7 to 11 cycles. TCRdb processed the 5' RACE reads anew with MiXCR; each CDR3 protein has one entry. The table lists about 1.4 million distinct CDR3 sequences, approximately 59% of them singletons. Sequenced input: blood. Receptor source: a man aged 18 to 30 in good health.

This chain joins TRBV4-1 and TRBJ2-7, with D perhaps given as TRBD1 or TRBD2 (5 bases each). CDR3 length: 17 amino acids. Trimming took 1 base from V and 2 from J, leaving 18 bases between them. CDR1 and CDR2 from the germline V gene are MGHRA and YSYEKL. The CDR3 DNA is TGCGCCAGCAGCCAAGTTTATTGGGACCAAAAACCCTACGAGCAGTACTTC. Translation gives CASSQVYWDQKPYEQYF.

The V call is TRBV6-6, the J call TRBJ2-5; 7 positions agree with TRBD1. With the DNA end fitting TRBJ2-7 better, the J assignment may be wrong. The CDR3 extends over 13 amino acids. CDR1 and CDR2 (germline): MNHNY, SVGAGI (reference sequence). In DNA, the CDR3 is TGTGCCAGCAGTTACAACAGGGGAAGCGAGCAGTACTTC. It translates to CASSYNRGSEQYF.

This clonotype was counted only a few times. This sequence joins TRBV29-1 and TRBJ2-1; 8 positions agree with TRBD2. The CDR3 totals 12 residues. Germline trimming cut 8 bases from V and 7 bases from J; bases unmatched to any gene: 7. Per the germline V gene, CDR1 is SQVTM and CDR2 is ANQGSEA. CDR3 protein: CSPRTSLNEQFF. CDR3 nucleotides: TGCAGCCCTCGGACTAGCTTGAATGAGCAGTTCTTC.

Note on this clonotype: The junction departs from germline at one end; a sequencing error may be responsible. The chain employs TRBV7-2 and TRBJ2-7; no firm D call. Germline lookup yields CDR1 SGHTA and CDR2 FQGNSA. CDR3 length: 15 amino acids. CDR3 loop: CASSPFSRSSYGQYF. Here the CDR3 DNA reads TGTGCCAGCAGCCCGTTCAGCCGGAGCTCCTACGGGCAGTACTTC.

The chain has TRBV5-1 and TRBJ2-7; no clear D. Germline CDR1 SGHRS, CDR2 YFSETQ. Trimming took 5 bases from V and 2 from J, leaving 11 bases between them. This CDR3 contains 13 residues. CDR3 in amino acids: CASRAGFTYEQYF. In DNA, the CDR3 is TGCGCCAGCAGGGCCGGGTTTACCTACGAGCAGTACTTC.

The V and J genes are TRBV6-2 or TRBV6-3 and TRBJ2-1, with 7 bases fitting TRBD2. V was clipped by 8 bases and J by 9 bases; unmatched bases: 10. Germline V gene sequence: CDR1 MNHEY, CDR2 SVGEGT. This CDR3 comprises 13 residues. As DNA, the CDR3 is TGTGCCAGCTCCGAGACGAGGGAGGGTGAGCAGTTCTTC. Translated, it gives CASSETREGEQFF.

V and J are TRBV9 and TRBJ2-4; 8 nucleotides line up with TRBD1. With V trimmed by 2 bases and J by 9 bases, 7 bases remained unmatched. The germline V gene has CDR1 SGDLS and CDR2 YYNGEE. This CDR3 region has 14 residues. CDR3 sequence: CASSVGTGQRIQYF. For the CDR3, the DNA is TGTGCCAGCAGCGTCGGGACAGGCCAGCGCATTCAGTACTTC.

In this sample, this clonotype turned up once. The rearrangement links TRBV7-2 to TRBJ1-2, with a weak D call TRBD1 (6 bases). The CDR3 runs to 14 residues. The V end lost 1 base, the J end lost 5 bases, and 11 bases lay between the germline ends. Germline CDR1 and CDR2: SGHTA and FQGNSA. The CDR3 DNA sequence: TGTGCCAGCAGCTTAGGGGGGGGCTTGTATGGCTACACCTTC. Translation gives CASSLGGGLYGYTF.

In its sample, this clonotype was seen a few times. This rearrangement joins TRBV12-3 or TRBV12-4 to TRBJ2-7, with 11 nucleotides matching TRBD2. The CDR3 has 16 residues. V was clipped by 5 bases and J by 4 bases; unmatched bases: 10. The CDR3 DNA is TGTGCCAGCAGTCTCAGTATTAGCGGGAGGGAATACGAGCAGTACTTC. Residues: CASSLSISGREYEQYF.

The V and J genes are TRBV6-2 or TRBV6-3 and TRBJ1-1; D remains ambiguous. The CDR3 covers 15 residues. Trimming removed 0 bases from V and 8 bases from J, with 16 bases in between. CDR1 and CDR2 from the germline V gene are MNHEY and SVGEGT. In nucleotides, the CDR3 is TGTGCCAGCAGTTACTCGTTAAATGCGCCCCTGGAAGCTTTCTTT. As protein: CASSYSLNAPLEAFF.

The rearrangement joins TRBV27 to TRBJ1-2; TRBD1 is a possible D gene (6 bases). V was trimmed by 8 bases and J by 7 bases, leaving 20 bases between them. The CDR3 is 14 residues long. Germline V gene sequence: CDR1 MNHEY, CDR2 SMNVEV (reference sequence). DNA of the CDR3: TGTGCCAGCCGGTACGCAACAGGGCCCTTTGGCTACACCTTC. It yields the protein CASRYATGPFGYTF.

This chain joins TRBV2 and TRBJ2-1; TRBD2 agrees at 12 bases. Germline V gene sequence: CDR1 SNHLY, CDR2 FYNNEI. The V and J ends lost 4 bases and 8 bases, in that order; junction bases with no gene match: 6. The CDR3 spans 15 residues. CDR3 nucleotides: TGTGCCAGCAGTGGGACTAGCGGGACAGTAGATGAGCAGTTCTTC. Amino acid sequence: CASSGTSGTVDEQFF.

The chain recombines TRBV10-2 with TRBJ2-5, with 7 bases identical to TRBD1. The J call may be mistaken, given a closer DNA end match to TRBJ2-7. The germline gives CDR1 WSHSY, CDR2 SAAADI. The CDR3 consists of 14 residues. The chain's CDR3 is CASSDEAGGYEQYF. The CDR3 nucleotides read TGCGCCAGCAGTGACGAGGCAGGGGGATACGAGCAGTACTTC.